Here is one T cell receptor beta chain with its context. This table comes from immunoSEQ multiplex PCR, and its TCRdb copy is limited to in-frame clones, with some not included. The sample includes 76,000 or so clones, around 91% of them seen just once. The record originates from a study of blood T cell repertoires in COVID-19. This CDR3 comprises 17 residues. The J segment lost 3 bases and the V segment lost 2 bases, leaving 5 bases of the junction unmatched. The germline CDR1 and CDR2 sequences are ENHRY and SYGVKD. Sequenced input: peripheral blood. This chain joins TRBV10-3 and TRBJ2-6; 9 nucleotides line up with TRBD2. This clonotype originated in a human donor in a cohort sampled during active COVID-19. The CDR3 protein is CAISEVSGGDGANVLTF. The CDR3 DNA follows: TGTGCCATCAGTGAGGTTAGCGGGGGTGATGGGGCCAACGTCCTGACTTTC.